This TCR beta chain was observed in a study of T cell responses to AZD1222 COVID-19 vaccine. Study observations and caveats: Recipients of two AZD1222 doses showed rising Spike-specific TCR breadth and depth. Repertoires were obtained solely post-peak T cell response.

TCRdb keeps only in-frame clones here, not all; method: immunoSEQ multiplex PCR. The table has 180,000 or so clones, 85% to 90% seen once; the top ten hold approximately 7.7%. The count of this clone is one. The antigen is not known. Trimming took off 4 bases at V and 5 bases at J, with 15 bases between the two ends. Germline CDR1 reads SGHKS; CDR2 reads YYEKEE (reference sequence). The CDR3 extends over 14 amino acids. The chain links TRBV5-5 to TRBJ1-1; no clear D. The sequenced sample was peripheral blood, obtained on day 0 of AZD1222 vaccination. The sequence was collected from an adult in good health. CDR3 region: CASSLVSDNTEAFF. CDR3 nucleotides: TGTGCCAGCAGCCTGGTCAGCGACAATACTGAAGCTTTCTTT.